Listed below are T cell receptor beta chains from one sample, sequenced in a study of T cells after yellow fever vaccination. TCRdb recomputed calls from the 5' RACE reads with MiXCR, one row per CDR3 protein. The sample shows 500,000 to 650,000 distinct CDR3 sequences, around 16% of them seen only once. The sequencing here drew on PBMCs, taken more than 4 days after the first yellow fever vaccination. The receptors were gathered from a man aged 18-30 years who received the YFV17D yellow fever vaccine. The CDR3 runs from the conserved cysteine through the conserved F or W. A D gene is named only where the DNA matches it firmly. Only part of the rows carry a size: once, few, many, or a class if the clone is expanded.

size | length | J | V | D | CDR3
few | 12 | TRBJ2-1 | TRBV9 | NA | CASSVGVREQFF
NA | 17 | TRBJ2-4 | TRBV19 | TRBD1 | CASSPETGNLAKNIQYF
NA | 14 | TRBJ1-1 | TRBV4-1 | NA | CASSRGTGSTEAFF
few | 16 | TRBJ1-6 | TRBV7-6 | NA | CASSLQTGPGGSPLHF
many | 15 | TRBJ1-6 | TRBV7-3 | TRBD1 | CASSAGGQGRSPLHF
few | 14 | TRBJ2-5 | TRBV12-3/TRBV12-4 | NA | CASSLRHAQETQYF
NA | 15 | TRBJ1-6 | TRBV27 | NA | CASKGTPALGSPLHF
NA | 15 | TRBJ1-1 | TRBV5-1 | NA | CASKGDQGMNTEAFF
NA | 15 | TRBJ2-1 | TRBV7-8 | NA | CASSYSGPPYNEQFF
few | 14 | TRBJ1-1 | TRBV4-2 | TRBD1 | CASSPGGKNTEAFF
few | 17 | TRBJ2-6 | TRBV4-1 | NA | CASSPWERRRGANVLTF
NA | 16 | TRBJ1-2 | TRBV18 | NA | CASSSTPGRSNYGYTF
NA | 13 | TRBJ1-1 | TRBV4-3 | NA | CASSQAGYSEAFF
NA | 16 | TRBJ2-7 | TRBV5-1 | NA | CASSLHSGSQVYEQYF
many | 12 | TRBJ1-5 | TRBV6-2/TRBV6-3 | NA | CASSYRNQPQHF
few | 13 | TRBJ1-2 | TRBV5-1 | NA | CASSTRQDYGYTF
NA | 14 | TRBJ2-3 | TRBV2 | NA | CASSEIGVTDTQYF
NA | 16 | TRBJ1-5 | TRBV4-3 | NA | CASSPKLARGTPPQHF
NA | 14 | TRBJ2-1 | TRBV18 | NA | CASSPPSGTGEQFF
NA | 12 | TRBJ1-1 | TRBV5-5 | NA | CASSYGSREAFF
few | 14 | TRBJ2-1 | TRBV7-9 | TRBD1 | CASSAPGQGYEQFF
few | 11 | TRBJ1-5 | TRBV10-2 | NA | CAGGSNQPQHF
NA | 12 | TRBJ1-3 | TRBV7-2 | NA | CASSLVGVAPYF
NA | 15 | TRBJ2-7 | TRBV6-2/TRBV6-3 | NA | CASSRRFIENYEQYF
NA | 14 | TRBJ1-1 | TRBV6-2/TRBV6-3 | NA | CASSLFARDPEAFF
many | 13 | TRBJ2-1 | TRBV4-2 | NA | CASSQEPGNEQFF
NA | 14 | TRBJ2-7 | TRBV27 | TRBD1 | CASSFTGQGYEQYF
few | 14 | TRBJ2-3 | TRBV2 | TRBD2 | CASSVLAGVDTQYF
NA | 15 | TRBJ2-3 | TRBV7-9 | NA | CASSPDRGDTDTQYF
NA | 13 | TRBJ2-1 | TRBV20-1 | NA | CSARLPPHNEQFF
NA | 16 | TRBJ1-2 | TRBV6-1 | NA | CASSDGGWRLGYGYTF
few | 13 | TRBJ2-1 | TRBV7-6 | NA | CASSPWSGNEQFF
few | 16 | TRBJ2-1 | TRBV12-3/TRBV12-4 | NA | CASMDRWGEHNNEQFF
few | 13 | TRBJ2-6 | TRBV2 | NA | CASTGTGANVLTF
NA | 15 | TRBJ2-3 | TRBV20-1 | NA | CSARDRVTSTDTQYF
many | 13 | TRBJ1-1 | TRBV7-9 | NA | CASSSSQNTEAFF
NA | 15 | TRBJ2-7 | TRBV9 | TRBD1 | CASSASPQGAYEQYF
NA | 13 | TRBJ1-2 | TRBV7-2 | TRBD1 | CASRSTGLYGYTF
many | 14 | TRBJ2-3 | TRBV5-1 | NA | CASSLEKGTDTQYF
few | 12 | TRBJ1-5 | TRBV28 | NA | CASLPSGQPQHF
NA | 16 | TRBJ2-2 | TRBV12-3/TRBV12-4 | NA | CASSLGGRGRSGELFF
NA | 18 | TRBJ2-2 | TRBV20-1 | TRBD2 | CSALRTSGGARSTGELFF
few | 14 | TRBJ1-6 | TRBV6-1 | NA | CASSPWEDDSPLHF
NA | 17 | TRBJ2-2 | TRBV28 | TRBD1 | CASSSRTGGLRTGELFF
NA | 14 | TRBJ2-1 | TRBV5-1 | NA | CASSWGRGLSEQFF
NA | 15 | TRBJ2-3 | TRBV7-8 | TRBD2 | CASSLIGRGADTQYF
few | 13 | TRBJ1-1 | TRBV7-3 | NA | CASSSTEYTEAFF
once | 14 | TRBJ1-3 | TRBV28 | NA | CASSLPLYPYTIYF